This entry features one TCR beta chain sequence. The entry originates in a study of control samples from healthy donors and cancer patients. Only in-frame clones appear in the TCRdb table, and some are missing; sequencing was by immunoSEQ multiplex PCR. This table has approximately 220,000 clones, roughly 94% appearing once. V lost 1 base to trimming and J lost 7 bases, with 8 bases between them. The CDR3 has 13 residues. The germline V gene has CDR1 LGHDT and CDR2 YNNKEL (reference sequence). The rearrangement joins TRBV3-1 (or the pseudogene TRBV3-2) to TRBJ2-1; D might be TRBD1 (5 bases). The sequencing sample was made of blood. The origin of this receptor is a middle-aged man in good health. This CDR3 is CASSQGTGNEQFF. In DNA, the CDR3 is TGTGCCAGCAGCCAAGGTACAGGAAATGAGCAGTTCTTC.